Included here is one T cell receptor beta chain sequence, with context. A much larger clonotype is one base distant, so this may be a read error. The J segment lost 0 bases and the V segment lost 2 bases, leaving 4 bases of the junction unmatched. There are 17 residues in the CDR3. The germline V gene encodes CDR1 LGHNA and CDR2 YSLEER. These data come from a study of identical twins. MiXCR, applied by TCRdb to the 5' RACE reads, yields one record per CDR3 protein. Among about 720,000 distinct CDR3 sequences listed, about 20% were seen once. This sample was also put to use in a study of T cells expressing NK-cell markers.

This TCR derives from a young woman in good health. Source material: PBMCs. The rearrangement uses TRBV4-3 and TRBJ2-1; 10 bases agree with TRBD2. CDR3 DNA sequence: TGCGCCAGCAGCCAACGGGCTAGCGGGAGCTCCTACAATGAGCAGTTCTTC. Its translation is CASSQRASGSSYNEQFF.